This T cell receptor (beta chain) was obtained from a study of monozygotic twins with cystic fibrosis. Study summary: With roughly 16 PCR cycles, barcoded libraries came from around 2.9 micrograms of fragmented DNA. Study observations and caveats: Median Simpson clonality of 0.0095 suggested naive T cells predominated. Nucleotide-identical clonotype sharing was significantly higher within monozygotic CF twin pairs than between unrelated CF individuals. Co-twins had the most similar V usage for 13 of 16 pairs, J for 8.

This CDR3 has 13 amino acids. The germline gives CDR1 SGHVS, CDR2 FNYEAQ. V was clipped by 2 bases and J by 1 base, with 5 bases between them. A note on this clone: Its specificity is unknown.

TCRdb keeps only in-frame clones here, not all; method: immunoSEQ multiplex PCR. The sample lists 7,000 to 9,500 clones; 94% were seen once. The chain uses TRBV7-6 and TRBJ2-5; no clear D. The clonotype was recovered from a boy between 2 and 10 years old with cystic fibrosis. The specimen sequenced was blood. CDR3 loop: CASSLRFQETQYF. The CDR3 bases are TGTGCCAGCAGCTTACGATTCCAAGAGACCCAGTACTTC.